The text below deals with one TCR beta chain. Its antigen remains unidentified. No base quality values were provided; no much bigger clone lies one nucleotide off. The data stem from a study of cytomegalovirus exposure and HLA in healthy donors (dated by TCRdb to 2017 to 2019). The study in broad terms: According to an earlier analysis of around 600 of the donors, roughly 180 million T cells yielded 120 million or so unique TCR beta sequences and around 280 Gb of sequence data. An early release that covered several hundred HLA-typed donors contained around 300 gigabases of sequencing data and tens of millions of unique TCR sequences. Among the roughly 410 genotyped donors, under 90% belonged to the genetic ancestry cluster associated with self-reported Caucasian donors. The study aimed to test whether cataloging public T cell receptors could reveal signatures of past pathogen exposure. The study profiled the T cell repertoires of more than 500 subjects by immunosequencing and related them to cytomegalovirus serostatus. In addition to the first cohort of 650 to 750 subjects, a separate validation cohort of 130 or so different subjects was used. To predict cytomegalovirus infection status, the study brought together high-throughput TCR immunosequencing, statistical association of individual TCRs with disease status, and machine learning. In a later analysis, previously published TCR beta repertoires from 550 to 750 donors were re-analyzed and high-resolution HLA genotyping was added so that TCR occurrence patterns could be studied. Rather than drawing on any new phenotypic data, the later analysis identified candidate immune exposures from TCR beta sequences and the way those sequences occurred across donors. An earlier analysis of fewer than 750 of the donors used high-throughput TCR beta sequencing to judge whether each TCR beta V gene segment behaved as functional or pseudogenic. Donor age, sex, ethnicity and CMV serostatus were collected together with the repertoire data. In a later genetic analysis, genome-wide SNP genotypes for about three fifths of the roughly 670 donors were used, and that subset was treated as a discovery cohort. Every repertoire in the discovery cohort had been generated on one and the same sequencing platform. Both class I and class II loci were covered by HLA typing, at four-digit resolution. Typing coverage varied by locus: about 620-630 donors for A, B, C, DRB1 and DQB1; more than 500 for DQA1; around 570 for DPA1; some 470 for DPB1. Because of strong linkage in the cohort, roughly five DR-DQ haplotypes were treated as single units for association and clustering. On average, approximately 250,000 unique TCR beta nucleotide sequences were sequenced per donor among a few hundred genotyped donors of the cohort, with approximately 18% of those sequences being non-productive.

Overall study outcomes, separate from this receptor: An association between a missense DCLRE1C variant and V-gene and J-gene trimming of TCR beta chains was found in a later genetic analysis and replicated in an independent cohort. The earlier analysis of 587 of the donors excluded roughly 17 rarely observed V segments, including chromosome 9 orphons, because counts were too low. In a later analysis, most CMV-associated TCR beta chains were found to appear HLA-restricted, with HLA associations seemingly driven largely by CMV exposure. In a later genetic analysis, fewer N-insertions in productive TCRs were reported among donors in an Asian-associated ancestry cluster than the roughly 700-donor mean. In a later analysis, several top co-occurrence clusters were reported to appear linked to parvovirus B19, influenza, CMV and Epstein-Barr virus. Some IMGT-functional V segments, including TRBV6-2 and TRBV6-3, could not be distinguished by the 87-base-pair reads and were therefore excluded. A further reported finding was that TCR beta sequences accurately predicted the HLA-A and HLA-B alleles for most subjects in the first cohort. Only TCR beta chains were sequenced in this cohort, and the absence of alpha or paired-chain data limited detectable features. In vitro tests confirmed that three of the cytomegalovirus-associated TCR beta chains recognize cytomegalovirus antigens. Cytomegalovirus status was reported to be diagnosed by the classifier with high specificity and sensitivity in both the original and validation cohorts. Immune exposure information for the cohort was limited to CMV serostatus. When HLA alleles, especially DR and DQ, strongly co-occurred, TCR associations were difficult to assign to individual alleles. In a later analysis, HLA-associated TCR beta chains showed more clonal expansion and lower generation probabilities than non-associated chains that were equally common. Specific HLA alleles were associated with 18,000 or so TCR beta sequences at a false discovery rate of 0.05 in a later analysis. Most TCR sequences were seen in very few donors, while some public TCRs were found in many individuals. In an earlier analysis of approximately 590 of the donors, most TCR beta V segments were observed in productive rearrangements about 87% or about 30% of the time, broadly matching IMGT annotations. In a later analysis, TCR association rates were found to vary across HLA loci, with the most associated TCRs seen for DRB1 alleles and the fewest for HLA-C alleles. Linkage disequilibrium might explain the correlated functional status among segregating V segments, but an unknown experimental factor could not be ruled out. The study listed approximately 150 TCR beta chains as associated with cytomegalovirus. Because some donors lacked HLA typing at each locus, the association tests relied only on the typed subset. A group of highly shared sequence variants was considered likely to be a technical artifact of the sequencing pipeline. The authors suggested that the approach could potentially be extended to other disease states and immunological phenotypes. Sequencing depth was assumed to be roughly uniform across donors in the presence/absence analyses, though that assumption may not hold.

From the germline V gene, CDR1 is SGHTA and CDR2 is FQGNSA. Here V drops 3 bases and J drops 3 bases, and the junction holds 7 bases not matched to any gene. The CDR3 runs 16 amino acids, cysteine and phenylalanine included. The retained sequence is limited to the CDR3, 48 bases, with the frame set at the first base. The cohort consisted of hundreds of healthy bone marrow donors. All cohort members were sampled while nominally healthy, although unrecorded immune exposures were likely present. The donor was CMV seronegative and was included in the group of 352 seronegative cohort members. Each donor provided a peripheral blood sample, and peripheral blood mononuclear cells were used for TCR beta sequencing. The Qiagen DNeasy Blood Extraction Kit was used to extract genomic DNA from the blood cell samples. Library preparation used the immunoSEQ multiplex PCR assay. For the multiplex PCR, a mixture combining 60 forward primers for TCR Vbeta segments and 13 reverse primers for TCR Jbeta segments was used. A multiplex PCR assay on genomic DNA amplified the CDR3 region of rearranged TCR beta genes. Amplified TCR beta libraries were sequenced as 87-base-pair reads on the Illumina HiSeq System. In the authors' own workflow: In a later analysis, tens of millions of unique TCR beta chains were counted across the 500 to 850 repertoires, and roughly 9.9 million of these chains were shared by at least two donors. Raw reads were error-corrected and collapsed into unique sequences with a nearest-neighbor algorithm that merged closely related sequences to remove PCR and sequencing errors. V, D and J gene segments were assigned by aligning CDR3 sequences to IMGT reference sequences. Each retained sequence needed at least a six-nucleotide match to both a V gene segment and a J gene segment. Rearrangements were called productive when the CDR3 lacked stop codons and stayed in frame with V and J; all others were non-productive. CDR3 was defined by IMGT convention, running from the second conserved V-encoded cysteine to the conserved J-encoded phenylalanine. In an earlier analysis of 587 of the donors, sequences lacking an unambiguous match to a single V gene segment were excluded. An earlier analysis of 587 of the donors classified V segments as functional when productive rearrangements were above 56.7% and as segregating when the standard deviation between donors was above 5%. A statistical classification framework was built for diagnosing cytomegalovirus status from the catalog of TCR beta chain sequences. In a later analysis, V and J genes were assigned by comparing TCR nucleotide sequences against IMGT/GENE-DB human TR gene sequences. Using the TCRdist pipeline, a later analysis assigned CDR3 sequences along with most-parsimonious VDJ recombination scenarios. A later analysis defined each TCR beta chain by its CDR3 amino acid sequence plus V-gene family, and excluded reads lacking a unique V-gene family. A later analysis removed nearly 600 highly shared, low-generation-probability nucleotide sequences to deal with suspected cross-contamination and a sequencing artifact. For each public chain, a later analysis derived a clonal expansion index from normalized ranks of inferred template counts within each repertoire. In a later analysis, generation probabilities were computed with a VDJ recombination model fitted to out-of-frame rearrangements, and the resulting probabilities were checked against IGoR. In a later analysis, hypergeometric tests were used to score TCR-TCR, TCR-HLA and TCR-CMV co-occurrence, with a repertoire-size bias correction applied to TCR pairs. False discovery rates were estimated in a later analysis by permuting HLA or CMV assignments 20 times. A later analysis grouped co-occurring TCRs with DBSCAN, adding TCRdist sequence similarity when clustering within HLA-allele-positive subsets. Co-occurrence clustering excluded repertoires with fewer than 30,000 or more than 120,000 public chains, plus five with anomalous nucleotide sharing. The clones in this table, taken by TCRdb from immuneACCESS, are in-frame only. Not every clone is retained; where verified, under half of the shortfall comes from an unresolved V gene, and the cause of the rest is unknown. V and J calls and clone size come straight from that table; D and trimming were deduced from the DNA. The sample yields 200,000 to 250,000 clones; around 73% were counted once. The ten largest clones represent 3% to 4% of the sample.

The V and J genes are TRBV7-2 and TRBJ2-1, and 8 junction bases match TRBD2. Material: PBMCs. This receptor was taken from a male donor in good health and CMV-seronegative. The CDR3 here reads CASSFHLAGYYNEQFF. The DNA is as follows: TGTGCCAGCAGCTTTCACTTAGCGGGATACTACAATGAGCAGTTCTTC.